Below, one TCR beta chain is given with its context. The same CDR3 can be traced to other DNA sequences in this sample. The CDR3 is 13 amino acids. Germline V lookup: CDR1 SGHVS, CDR2 FQNEAQ. V was trimmed by 1 base and J by 5 bases, leaving 8 bases between them. The sample belongs to a study of identifying expanded T cells in peripheral blood. Sequenced by immunoSEQ multiplex PCR; TCRdb stores in-frame clones only, minus some. Among 95,000 to 100,000 clones listed, 87% were seen once. The sequenced sample consisted of blood. This TCR was sampled from a person aged 18 to 70 in good health. V and J are TRBV7-8 and TRBJ2-5; no reliable D call. The CDR3 spells CASSLGGWETQYF. The CDR3 DNA reads as TGTGCCAGCAGCTTAGGAGGTTGGGAGACCCAGTACTTC. The entire variable domain, with the rest obtained from reference TRBV7-8 and TRBJ2-5, is as follows: GAGVSQSPRYKVAKRGQDVALRCDPISGHVSLFWYQQALGQGPEFLTYFQNEAQLDKSGLPSDRFFAERPEGSVSTLKIQRTQQEDSAVYLCASSLGGWETQYFGPGTRLLVL.